A selection of T cell receptor beta chains follows, all from one sample in a study of CD8 T cells in Susac syndrome. TCRdb processed the immunoSEQ multiplex PCR reads anew with MiXCR; each CDR3 protein has one entry. Of 70,000 to 100,000 distinct CDR3 sequences listed, about 95% were seen once; the top ten hold around 0.43%. The sample comprised CD8+ T cells from PBMCs. These receptor sequences come from a human donor with Susac syndrome. CDR3s include the opening cysteine and the closing phenylalanine or tryptophan. D genes are given only for firm matches. Not all rows give a size; the values are once, few, many and, for expanded clones, a class.

abundance: once
d_gene: TRBD1
v_gene: TRBV25-1
j_gene: TRBJ1-4
CDR3aa: CASSEDRVGEKLFF
CDR3nt: TGTGCCAGCAGTGAGGACAGGGTTGGTGAAAAACTGTTTTTT

abundance: once
d_gene: TRBD2
v_gene: TRBV7-9
j_gene: TRBJ2-5
CDR3aa: CASSLPGGQETQYF
CDR3nt: TGTGCCAGCAGCTTACCGGGGGGCCAAGAGACCCAGTACTTC

abundance: .
d_gene: .
v_gene: TRBV29-1
j_gene: TRBJ2-6
CDR3aa: CSVEDRVGGANVLTF
CDR3nt: TGCAGCGTTGAAGATCGGGTGGGTGGGGCCAACGTCCTGACTTTC

abundance: .
d_gene: TRBD2
v_gene: TRBV20-1
j_gene: TRBJ2-7
CDR3aa: CSATGTSGYEQYF
CDR3nt: TGCAGTGCTACCGGGACTAGCGGATACGAGCAGTACTTC

abundance: .
d_gene: .
v_gene: TRBV30
j_gene: TRBJ2-7
CDR3aa: CAWRRDSYEQYF
CDR3nt: TGTGCCTGGAGGCGGGATAGCTACGAGCAGTACTTC

abundance: once
d_gene: .
v_gene: TRBV7-6
j_gene: TRBJ1-1
CDR3aa: CASSLAVQGTEAFF
CDR3nt: TGTGCCAGCAGCTTAGCGGTACAGGGCACTGAAGCTTTCTTT

abundance: .
d_gene: .
v_gene: TRBV7-9
j_gene: TRBJ1-2
CDR3aa: CASSGLNIGYTF
CDR3nt: TGTGCCAGCAGCGGACTGAACATAGGCTACACCTTC

abundance: .
d_gene: .
v_gene: TRBV4-1
j_gene: TRBJ2-1
CDR3aa: CASSQDPGQYNEQFF
CDR3nt: TGCGCCAGCAGCCAAGATCCAGGGCAATACAATGAGCAGTTCTTC

abundance: once
d_gene: .
v_gene: TRBV4-3
j_gene: TRBJ2-5
CDR3aa: CASSLWRGQETQYF
CDR3nt: TGCGCCAGCAGCCTCTGGCGAGGCCAAGAGACCCAGTACTTC

abundance: .
d_gene: .
v_gene: TRBV18
j_gene: TRBJ2-1
CDR3aa: CASSPIHSDEQFF
CDR3nt: TGTGCCAGCTCACCAATACACTCCGATGAGCAGTTCTTC

abundance: .
d_gene: .
v_gene: TRBV15
j_gene: TRBJ1-4
CDR3aa: CATSRDWGVEKLFF
CDR3nt: TGTGCCACCAGCAGAGATTGGGGTGTCGAAAAACTGTTTTTT

abundance: .
d_gene: TRBD1
v_gene: TRBV20-1
j_gene: TRBJ2-1
CDR3aa: CSARDLNGDRELWYNEQFF
CDR3nt: TGCAGTGCTAGAGATTTGAACGGAGACAGGGAGCTGTGGTACAATGAGCAGTTCTTC

abundance: .
d_gene: .
v_gene: TRBV27
j_gene: TRBJ1-5
CDR3aa: CASSFSTSLVQPQHF
CDR3nt: TGTGCCAGCAGTTTCTCAACATCGTTAGTACAGCCCCAGCATTTT

abundance: .
d_gene: TRBD2
v_gene: TRBV24-1
j_gene: TRBJ2-7
CDR3aa: CATGGLAGGTYEQYF
CDR3nt: TGTGCCACAGGGGGACTAGCGGGAGGGACCTACGAGCAGTACTTC

abundance: .
d_gene: .
v_gene: TRBV4-3
j_gene: TRBJ2-1
CDR3aa: CASSQVDYRIEQFF
CDR3nt: TGCGCCAGCAGCCAAGTAGACTACCGAATTGAGCAGTTCTTC

abundance: .
d_gene: TRBD1
v_gene: TRBV28
j_gene: TRBJ1-2
CDR3aa: CASSTRRDRGTYGYTF
CDR3nt: TGTGCCAGCAGTACGCGACGGGACAGGGGAACCTATGGCTACACCTTC

abundance: .
d_gene: TRBD2
v_gene: TRBV29-1
j_gene: TRBJ2-1
CDR3aa: CSVDTSGRIGSNEQFF
CDR3nt: TGCAGCGTGGACACTAGCGGGAGGATTGGGTCCAATGAGCAGTTCTTC

abundance: .
d_gene: .
v_gene: TRBV5-1
j_gene: TRBJ2-5
CDR3aa: CASSPRSSADRIQETQYF
CDR3nt: TGCGCCAGCAGCCCTAGGTCCTCCGCTGACAGGATCCAAGAGACCCAGTACTTC

abundance: .
d_gene: .
v_gene: TRBV12-3/TRBV12-4
j_gene: TRBJ2-3
CDR3aa: CASTRTGRAIDTQYF
CDR3nt: TGTGCCAGCACCAGAACGGGCAGGGCCATAGATACGCAGTATTTT

abundance: .
d_gene: .
v_gene: TRBV5-1
j_gene: TRBJ1-1
CDR3aa: CASDQYPGLNTEAFF
CDR3nt: TGCGCCAGCGATCAATACCCGGGTTTGAACACTGAAGCTTTCTTT

abundance: .
d_gene: TRBD2
v_gene: TRBV6-4
j_gene: TRBJ2-3
CDR3aa: CASSDSFGGSTQYF
CDR3nt: TGTGCCAGCAGTGACTCTTTCGGGGGGAGTACGCAGTATTTT

abundance: .
d_gene: .
v_gene: TRBV4-3
j_gene: TRBJ1-2
CDR3aa: CASSQDSTANYGYTF
CDR3nt: TGCGCCAGCAGCCAAGATTCGACAGCTAACTATGGCTACACCTTC

abundance: .
d_gene: TRBD2
v_gene: TRBV7-2
j_gene: TRBJ2-3
CDR3aa: CASSFGLAGDTDTQYF
CDR3nt: TGTGCCAGCAGCTTTGGACTAGCGGGGGACACAGATACGCAGTATTTT

abundance: .
d_gene: .
v_gene: TRBV24-1
j_gene: TRBJ1-5
CDR3aa: CATADSNQPQHF
CDR3nt: TGTGCCACCGCGGATAGCAATCAGCCCCAGCATTTT

abundance: .
d_gene: TRBD2
v_gene: TRBV20-1
j_gene: TRBJ2-1
CDR3aa: CSARMPGRQSYNEQFF
CDR3nt: TGCAGTGCTAGAATGCCCGGGAGGCAATCCTACAATGAGCAGTTCTTC

abundance: .
d_gene: TRBD1
v_gene: TRBV28
j_gene: TRBJ1-4
CDR3aa: CASSLTGRNEKLFF
CDR3nt: TGTGCCAGCAGTCTGACAGGGAGAAATGAAAAACTGTTTTTT

abundance: .
d_gene: .
v_gene: TRBV27
j_gene: TRBJ1-1
CDR3aa: CASSLSNGAEAFF
CDR3nt: TGTGCCAGCAGTTTATCGAATGGGGCTGAAGCTTTCTTT

abundance: .
d_gene: .
v_gene: TRBV7-9
j_gene: TRBJ2-5
CDR3aa: CASSLTSGIPVTQYF
CDR3nt: TGTGCCAGCAGCTTAACATCCGGCATCCCAGTGACCCAGTACTTC

abundance: .
d_gene: .
v_gene: TRBV9
j_gene: TRBJ2-1
CDR3aa: CASSFGGSSLNEQFF
CDR3nt: TGTGCCAGCAGCTTTGGGGGAAGTTCTCTCAATGAGCAGTTCTTC

abundance: .
d_gene: .
v_gene: TRBV4-1
j_gene: TRBJ1-5
CDR3aa: CASSQDQAGIPQHF
CDR3nt: TGCGCCAGCAGCCAAGACCAGGCAGGGATACCCCAGCATTTT

abundance: .
d_gene: TRBD2
v_gene: TRBV29-1
j_gene: TRBJ2-2
CDR3aa: CSADSGANTGELFF
CDR3nt: TGCAGCGCTGATAGCGGGGCCAACACCGGGGAGCTGTTTTTT

abundance: .
d_gene: TRBD2
v_gene: TRBV4-3
j_gene: TRBJ2-7
CDR3aa: CASSQESPAGGPSYEQYF
CDR3nt: TGCGCCAGCAGCCAAGAGAGCCCAGCGGGAGGGCCCTCCTACGAGCAGTACTTC

abundance: .
d_gene: TRBD2
v_gene: TRBV5-4
j_gene: TRBJ2-1
CDR3aa: CASSFGLGQGLLLAGAGITDEQFF
CDR3nt: TGTGCCAGCAGCTTTGGTCTGGGACAGGGTTTATTACTAGCGGGAGCCGGCATTACGGATGAGCAGTTCTTC

abundance: .
d_gene: TRBD2
v_gene: TRBV19
j_gene: TRBJ2-5
CDR3aa: CASSAPGLADQETQYF
CDR3nt: TGTGCCAGTAGTGCCCCGGGACTAGCGGACCAAGAGACCCAGTACTTC

abundance: .
d_gene: .
v_gene: TRBV5-4
j_gene: TRBJ2-3
CDR3aa: CASSLDGQVDPTQYF
CDR3nt: TGTGCCAGCAGCTTGGATGGGCAGGTCGACCCTACGCAGTATTTT

abundance: .
d_gene: .
v_gene: TRBV29-1
j_gene: TRBJ2-1
CDR3aa: CSVYKGGYNEQFF
CDR3nt: TGCAGCGTGTATAAGGGGGGTTACAATGAGCAGTTCTTC

abundance: .
d_gene: .
v_gene: TRBV29-1
j_gene: TRBJ1-5
CDR3aa: CSVGPSSNQPQHF
CDR3nt: TGCAGCGTTGGGCCGAGTAGCAATCAGCCCCAGCATTTT

abundance: .
d_gene: TRBD2
v_gene: TRBV7-9
j_gene: TRBJ2-5
CDR3aa: CASSFPRSGGQETQYF
CDR3nt: TGTGCCAGCAGCTTTCCTCGGAGCGGGGGGCAGGAGACCCAGTACTTC

abundance: .
d_gene: .
v_gene: TRBV4-1
j_gene: TRBJ2-3
CDR3aa: CASSQDPERPPTDTQYF
CDR3nt: TGCGCCAGCAGCCAAGACCCGGAACGTCCGCCGACAGATACGCAGTATTTT

abundance: .
d_gene: .
v_gene: TRBV7-9
j_gene: TRBJ2-1
CDR3aa: CASIISNEQFF
CDR3nt: TGTGCCAGCATCATTAGCAATGAGCAGTTCTTC